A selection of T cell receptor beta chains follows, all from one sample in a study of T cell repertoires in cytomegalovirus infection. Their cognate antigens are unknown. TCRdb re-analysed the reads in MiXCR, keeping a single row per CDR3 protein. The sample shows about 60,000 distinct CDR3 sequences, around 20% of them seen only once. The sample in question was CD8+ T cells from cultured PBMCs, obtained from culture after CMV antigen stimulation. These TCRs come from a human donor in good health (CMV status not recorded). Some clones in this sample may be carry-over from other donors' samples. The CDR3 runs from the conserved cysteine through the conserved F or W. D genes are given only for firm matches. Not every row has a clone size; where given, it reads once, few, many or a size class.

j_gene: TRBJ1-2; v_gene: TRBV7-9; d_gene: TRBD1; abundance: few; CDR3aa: CASSPGQGARNGYTF; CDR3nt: TGTGCCAGCAGCCCCGGACAGGGGGCGCGCAATGGCTACACCTTC
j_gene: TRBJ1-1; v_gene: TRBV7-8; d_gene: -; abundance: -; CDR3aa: CASSNGRVNTEAFF; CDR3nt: TGTGCCAGCAGCAATGGTAGAGTGAACACTGAAGCTTTCTTT
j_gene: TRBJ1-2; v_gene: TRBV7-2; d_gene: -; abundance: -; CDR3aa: CASSRTSPLGYTF; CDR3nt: TGTGCCAGCAGTCGCACATCTCCCCTAGGCTACACCTTC
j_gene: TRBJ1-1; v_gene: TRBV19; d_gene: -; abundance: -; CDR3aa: CASSRTLVMNTEAFF; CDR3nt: TGTGCCAGTAGTAGAACGCTTGTCATGAACACTGAAGCTTTCTTT
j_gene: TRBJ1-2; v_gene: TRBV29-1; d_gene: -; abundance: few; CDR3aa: CSVEGGARGDYGYTF; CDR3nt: TGCAGCGTTGAAGGTGGTGCCAGGGGAGACTATGGCTACACCTTC
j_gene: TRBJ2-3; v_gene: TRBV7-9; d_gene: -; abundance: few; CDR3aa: CASSFALTDTQYF; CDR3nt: TGTGCCAGCAGCTTCGCTCTGACAGATACGCAGTATTTT
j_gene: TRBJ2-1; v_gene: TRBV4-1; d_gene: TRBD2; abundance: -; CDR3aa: CASSQESGRGNEQFF; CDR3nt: TGCGCCAGCAGCCAAGAAAGCGGGAGGGGCAATGAGCAGTTCTTC
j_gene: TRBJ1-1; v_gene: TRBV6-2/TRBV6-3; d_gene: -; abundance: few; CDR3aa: CASSYSSLPINTEAFF; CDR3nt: TGTGCCAGCAGTTACTCTAGTCTCCCCATCAACACTGAAGCTTTCTTT
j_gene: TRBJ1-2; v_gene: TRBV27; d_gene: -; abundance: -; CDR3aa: CASSPMPGTANYGYTF; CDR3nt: TGTGCCAGCAGCCCCATGCCCGGGACGGCTAACTATGGCTACACCTTC
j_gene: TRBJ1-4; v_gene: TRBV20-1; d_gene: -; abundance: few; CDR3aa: CSATEVPGDNEKLFF; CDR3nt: TGCAGTGCTACGGAGGTGCCGGGAGATAATGAAAAACTGTTTTTT
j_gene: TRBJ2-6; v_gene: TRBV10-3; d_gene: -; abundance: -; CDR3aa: CAISEPHGANVLTF; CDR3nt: TGTGCCATCAGTGAGCCGCACGGGGCCAACGTCCTGACTTTC
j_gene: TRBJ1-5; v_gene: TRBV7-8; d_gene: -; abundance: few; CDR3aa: CASSSWAGISNQPQHF; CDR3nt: TGTGCCAGCAGTTCCTGGGCCGGCATAAGCAATCAGCCCCAGCATTTT
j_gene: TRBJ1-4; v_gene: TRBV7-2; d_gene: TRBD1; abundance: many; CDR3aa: CASSKTGGAEKLFF; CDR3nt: TGTGCCAGCAGCAAAACAGGGGGCGCGGAGAAACTGTTTTTT
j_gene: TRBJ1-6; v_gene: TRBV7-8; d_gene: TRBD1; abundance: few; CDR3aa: CASSPYGTGGPLHF; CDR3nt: TGTGCCAGCAGCCCCTACGGGACAGGAGGACCCCTCCACTTT
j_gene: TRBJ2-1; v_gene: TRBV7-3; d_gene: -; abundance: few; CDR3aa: CASSPQLARANEQFF; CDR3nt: TGTGCCAGCAGCCCTCAACTGGCCAGGGCAAATGAGCAGTTCTTC
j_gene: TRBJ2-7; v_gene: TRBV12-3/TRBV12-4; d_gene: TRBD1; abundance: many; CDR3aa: CASLPSRGTSYEQYF; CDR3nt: TGTGCCAGCCTTCCCAGCAGGGGGACCTCCTACGAGCAGTACTTC
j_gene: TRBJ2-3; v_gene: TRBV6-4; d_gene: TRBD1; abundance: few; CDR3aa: CASSETGGSTDTQYF; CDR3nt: TGTGCCAGCAGTGAGACAGGGGGAAGCACAGATACGCAGTATTTT
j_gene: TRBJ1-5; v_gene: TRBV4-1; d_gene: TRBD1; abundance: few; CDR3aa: CASSQGRSGGHQPQHF; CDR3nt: TGCGCCAGCAGCCAAGGACGATCAGGGGGCCATCAGCCCCAGCATTTT
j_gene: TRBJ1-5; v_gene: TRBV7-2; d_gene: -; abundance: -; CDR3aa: CASSTSGAQPQHF; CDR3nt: TGTGCCAGCAGCACGTCAGGGGCTCAGCCCCAGCATTTT
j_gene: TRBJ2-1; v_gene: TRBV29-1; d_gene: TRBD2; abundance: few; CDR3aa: CSVEGLAAYNEQFF; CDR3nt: TGCAGCGTTGAGGGTCTAGCGGCGTACAATGAGCAGTTCTTC
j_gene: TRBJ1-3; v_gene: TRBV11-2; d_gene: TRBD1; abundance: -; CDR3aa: CASSLDLRDRGSSGNTIYF; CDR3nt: TGTGCCAGCAGCTTAGATCTAAGGGACAGGGGGTCTTCTGGAAACACCATATATTTT
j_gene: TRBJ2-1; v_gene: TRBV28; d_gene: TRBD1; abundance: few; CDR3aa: CASSFPGGRATESSYNEQFF; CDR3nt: TGTGCCAGCAGTTTCCCAGGGGGCAGGGCGACTGAAAGCTCCTACAATGAGCAGTTCTTC
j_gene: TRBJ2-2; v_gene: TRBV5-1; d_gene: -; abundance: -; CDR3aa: CASSFYRDPDTGELFF; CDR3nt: TGCGCCAGCAGCTTCTATAGGGACCCGGACACCGGGGAGCTGTTTTTT
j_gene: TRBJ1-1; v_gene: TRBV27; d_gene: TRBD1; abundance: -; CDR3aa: CASNEDRGDTEAFF; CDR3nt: TGTGCCAGCAACGAGGACAGGGGCGACACTGAAGCTTTCTTT
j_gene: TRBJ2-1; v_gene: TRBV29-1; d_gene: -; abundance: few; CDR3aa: CSVEDAARSSYNEQFF; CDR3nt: TGCAGCGTTGAAGACGCAGCGAGGAGCTCCTACAATGAGCAGTTCTTC
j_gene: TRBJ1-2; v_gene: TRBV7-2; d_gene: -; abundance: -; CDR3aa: CASSKFLPPRGAGGYTF; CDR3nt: TGTGCCAGCAGCAAATTCTTGCCGCCCAGGGGCGCGGGGGGCTACACCTTC
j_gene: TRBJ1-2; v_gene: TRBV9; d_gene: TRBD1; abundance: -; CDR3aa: CASSPRQGANYGYTF; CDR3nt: TGTGCCAGCAGCCCCAGACAGGGGGCGAACTATGGCTACACCTTC
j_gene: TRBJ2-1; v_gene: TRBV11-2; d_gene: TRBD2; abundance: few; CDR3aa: CASSLQVEAGGLYNEQFF; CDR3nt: TGTGCCAGCAGTTTGCAGGTGGAAGCGGGGGGGCTGTACAATGAGCAGTTCTTC
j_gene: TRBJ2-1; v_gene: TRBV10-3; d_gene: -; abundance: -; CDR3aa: CAISEGGGVLGNEQFF; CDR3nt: TGTGCCATCAGTGAGGGGGGGGGCGTGTTAGGCAATGAGCAGTTCTTC
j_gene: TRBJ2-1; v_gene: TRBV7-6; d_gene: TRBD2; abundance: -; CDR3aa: CASSLASGGATRLYNEQFF; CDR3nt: TGTGCCAGCAGCTTAGCGAGCGGGGGTGCCACGAGATTGTACAATGAGCAGTTCTTC
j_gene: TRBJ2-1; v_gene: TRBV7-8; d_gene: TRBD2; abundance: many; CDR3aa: CASFPGTSGNNEQFF; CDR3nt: TGTGCCAGTTTCCCTGGGACTAGCGGGAACAATGAGCAGTTCTTC
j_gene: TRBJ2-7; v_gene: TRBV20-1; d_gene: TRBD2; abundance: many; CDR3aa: CSARMTSNIRREQYF; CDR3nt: TGCAGTGCGCGGATGACTAGCAACATCCGGCGGGAGCAGTACTTC
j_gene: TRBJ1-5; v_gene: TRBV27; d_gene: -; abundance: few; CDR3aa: CASSLARVEQPQHF; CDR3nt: TGTGCCAGCAGTTTAGCCAGGGTAGAACAGCCCCAGCATTTT
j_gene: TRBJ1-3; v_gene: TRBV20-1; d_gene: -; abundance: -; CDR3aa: CSARAGLGGNTIYF; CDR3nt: TGCAGTGCTAGGGCGGGCCTGGGAGGAAACACCATATATTTT
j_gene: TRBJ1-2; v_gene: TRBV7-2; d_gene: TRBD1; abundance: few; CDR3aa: CARDNTPGQGGIYGYTF; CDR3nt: TGTGCCAGAGACAACACACCGGGACAGGGAGGAATCTATGGCTACACCTTC
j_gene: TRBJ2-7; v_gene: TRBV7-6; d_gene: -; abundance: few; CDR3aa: CASSFELTSSYEQYF; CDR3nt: TGTGCCAGCAGCTTCGAGCTTACTAGCTCCTACGAGCAGTACTTC
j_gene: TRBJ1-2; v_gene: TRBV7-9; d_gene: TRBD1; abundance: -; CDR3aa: CASSPTGGDYSNYGYTF; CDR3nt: TGTGCCAGCAGCCCAACAGGGGGCGATTATTCTAACTATGGCTACACCTTC
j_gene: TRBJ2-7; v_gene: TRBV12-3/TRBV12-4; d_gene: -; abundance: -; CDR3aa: CASSLGTGYEQYF; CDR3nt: TGTGCCAGCAGTTTAGGTACGGGCTACGAGCAGTACTTC
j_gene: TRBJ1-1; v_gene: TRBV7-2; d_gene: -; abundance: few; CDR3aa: CASSPRQGFTEAFF; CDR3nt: TGTGCCAGCAGCCCCCGTCAAGGTTTCACTGAAGCTTTCTTT
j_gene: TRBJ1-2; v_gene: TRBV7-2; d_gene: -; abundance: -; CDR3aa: CASSGRGRKEDGYTF; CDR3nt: TGTGCCAGCAGCGGCCGGGGGAGGAAGGAAGATGGCTACACCTTC
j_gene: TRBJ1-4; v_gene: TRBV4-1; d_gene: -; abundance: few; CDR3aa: CASSQDFLGGEKLFF; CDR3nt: TGCGCCAGCAGCCAAGATTTCTTGGGTGGTGAAAAACTGTTTTTT
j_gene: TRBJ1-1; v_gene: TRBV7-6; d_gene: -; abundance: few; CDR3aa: CASSPFPGGLNTEAFF; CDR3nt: TGTGCCAGCAGCCCCTTCCCGGGAGGGCTGAACACTGAAGCTTTCTTT
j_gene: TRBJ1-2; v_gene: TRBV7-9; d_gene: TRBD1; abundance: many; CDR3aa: CASSSGDSLRNYGYTF; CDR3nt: TGTGCCAGCAGCTCGGGGGACAGCCTACGAAACTATGGCTACACCTTC
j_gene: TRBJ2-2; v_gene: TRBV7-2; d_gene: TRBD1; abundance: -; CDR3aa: CASSLEGDSSGELFF; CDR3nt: TGTGCCAGCAGCTTAGAGGGGGACAGCAGCGGGGAGCTGTTTTTT
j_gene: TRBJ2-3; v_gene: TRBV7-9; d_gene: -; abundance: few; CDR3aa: CASSLPSTDTQYF; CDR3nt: TGTGCCAGCAGCTTGCCGAGCACAGATACGCAGTATTTT
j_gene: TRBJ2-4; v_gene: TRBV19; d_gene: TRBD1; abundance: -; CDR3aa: CASSFRRTGVSVDKNIQYF; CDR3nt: TGTGCCAGTAGTTTCCGGAGGACAGGGGTCTCCGTAGATAAAAACATTCAGTACTTC
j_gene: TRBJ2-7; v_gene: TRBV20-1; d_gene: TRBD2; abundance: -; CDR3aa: CSASPLAGGSYEQYF; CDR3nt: TGCAGTGCTAGTCCTTTGGCGGGGGGCTCCTACGAGCAGTACTTC
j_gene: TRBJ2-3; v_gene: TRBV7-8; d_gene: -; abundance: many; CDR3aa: CASSPLEADTQYF; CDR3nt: TGTGCCAGCAGCCCACTGGAGGCAGATACGCAGTATTTT
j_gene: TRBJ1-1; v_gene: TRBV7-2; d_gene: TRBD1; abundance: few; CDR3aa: CASSPRTVGTVRDTEAFF; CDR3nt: TGTGCCAGCAGCCCTAGGACTGTAGGGACAGTTCGAGACACTGAAGCTTTCTTT
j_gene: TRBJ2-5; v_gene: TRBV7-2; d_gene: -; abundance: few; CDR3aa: CASSLEGPRTRSETQYF; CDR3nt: TGTGCCAGCAGCTTAGAAGGGCCTAGGACTCGGTCGGAGACCCAGTACTTC
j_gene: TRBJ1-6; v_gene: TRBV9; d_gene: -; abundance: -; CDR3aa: CASSDAGGFLYNSPLHF; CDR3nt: TGTGCCAGCAGCGATGCTGGGGGGTTCCTCTATAATTCACCCCTCCACTTT
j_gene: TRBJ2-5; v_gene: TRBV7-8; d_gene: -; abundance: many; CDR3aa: CASSLWQGEETQYF; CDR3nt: TGTGCCAGCAGCTTATGGCAGGGCGAAGAGACCCAGTACTTC
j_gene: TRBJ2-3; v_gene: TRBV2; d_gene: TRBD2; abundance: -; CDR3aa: CASRVRGAGRDTQYF; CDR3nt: TGTGCCAGCCGGGTGCGGGGGGCCGGGAGAGATACGCAGTATTTT
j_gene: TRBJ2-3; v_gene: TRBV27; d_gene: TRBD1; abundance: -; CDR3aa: CASSSGGQAAKF; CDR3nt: TGTGCCAGCAGTTCTGGGGGACAGGCAGCCAAATTT
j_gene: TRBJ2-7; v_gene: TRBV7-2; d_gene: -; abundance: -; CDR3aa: CASSSTTRDGSYEQYF; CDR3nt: TGTGCCAGCAGCTCTACAACCCGGGACGGCTCCTACGAGCAGTACTTC
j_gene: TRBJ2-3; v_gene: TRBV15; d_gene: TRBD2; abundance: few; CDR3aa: CATSRGLAGRTDTQYF; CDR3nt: TGTGCCACCAGCAGAGGACTAGCGGGGCGCACAGATACGCAGTATTTT
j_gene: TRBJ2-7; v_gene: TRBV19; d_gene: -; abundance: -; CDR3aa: CASSSLAGSYEQYF; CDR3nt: TGTGCCAGTAGTAGCCTAGCCGGGTCCTACGAGCAGTACTTC